A selection of T cell receptor beta chains follows, all from one sample in a study of somatic mutations in cytotoxic T cells in rheumatoid arthritis. TCRdb's copy holds only in-frame clones and misses some; the assay was immunoSEQ multiplex PCR. The sample holds more than 15,000 clones; 75% to 80% are singletons and the top ten take 22%. Sequencing was carried out using CD8+ T cells sorted from blood. The receptors were sampled from an adult with rheumatoid arthritis. The CDR3 runs from the conserved cysteine through the conserved F or W. The D gene is left open where the match is weak. Size tells how often a clone was seen (once, few, many) or the class of an expanded clone, and some rows leave it out.

V gene,D gene,J gene,clone size,CDR3 protein,CDR3 DNA
TRBV9,NA,TRBJ2-5,NA,CASSVAAFVAGGETQYF,TGTGCCAGCAGCGTAGCTGCGTTTGTTGCAGGAGGGGAGACCCAGTACTTC
TRBV9,TRBD2,TRBJ2-7,NA,CASSGLGGIEQYF,TGTGCCAGCAGCGGGCTGGGAGGGATCGAGCAGTACTTC
TRBV29-1,TRBD1,TRBJ1-1,NA,CSVEGTGMVGPPHTEAFF,TGCAGCGTTGAAGGGACAGGGATGGTAGGCCCCCCTCACACTGAAGCTTTCTTT
TRBV5-6,NA,TRBJ1-5,NA,CASSSRGAGQPQHF,TGTGCCAGCAGCTCTCGGGGGGCGGGTCAGCCCCAGCATTTT
TRBV4-3,TRBD1,TRBJ2-7,once,CASSHSWTGETYEQYF,TGCGCCAGCAGCCATTCCTGGACAGGAGAAACCTACGAGCAGTACTTC
TRBV19,TRBD2,TRBJ2-1,NA,CASSGTTFNEQFF,TGTGCCAGTAGTGGGACTACTTTTAATGAGCAGTTCTTC
TRBV14,NA,TRBJ1-2,once,CASSHMDTGNYGYTF,TGTGCCAGCAGCCACATGGACACCGGGAATTATGGCTACACCTTC
TRBV5-6,TRBD1,TRBJ2-7,few,CASSWDRREQYF,TGTGCCAGCAGTTGGGACAGAAGAGAGCAGTACTTC
TRBV4-1,NA,TRBJ1-1,few,CASSQVEGTEAFF,TGCGCCAGCAGCCAGGTAGAGGGAACTGAAGCTTTCTTT
TRBV11-2,TRBD2,TRBJ2-7,NA,CASSPFITSGFSYEQYF,TGTGCCAGCAGCCCCTTCATTACTAGCGGGTTCTCCTACGAGCAGTACTTC
TRBV5-4,TRBD2,TRBJ2-2,once,CASSVGLAGNTGELFF,TGTGCCAGCAGCGTGGGACTAGCGGGAAACACCGGGGAGCTGTTTTTT
TRBV5-5,TRBD1,TRBJ2-5,NA,CASSSIGTVQETQYF,TGTGCCAGCAGCTCGATAGGGACAGTACAAGAGACCCAGTACTTC
TRBV27,NA,TRBJ1-1,NA,CASSFKEITEAFF,TGTGCCAGCAGTTTTAAGGAGATCACTGAAGCTTTCTTT
TRBV7-9,NA,TRBJ1-1,few,CASSLGLHLNTEAFF,TGTGCCAGCAGCTTAGGGTTACACCTGAACACTGAAGCTTTCTTT
TRBV27,NA,TRBJ2-1,NA,CASNSAPSTYNEQFF,TGTGCCAGCAATTCAGCCCCTTCGACGTACAATGAGCAGTTCTTC
TRBV4-1,NA,TRBJ1-2,NA,CASSQSRGWEKGYTF,TGCGCCAGCAGCCAATCCCGCGGGTGGGAGAAGGGCTACACCTTC
TRBV6-6,NA,TRBJ1-1,once,CASSLERNTEAFF,TGTGCCAGCAGTTTGGAAAGGAACACTGAAGCTTTCTTT
TRBV6-4,NA,TRBJ2-1,NA,CASSETPSSGHEQFF,TGTGCCAGCAGTGAAACGCCTAGTTCAGGGCATGAGCAGTTCTTC
TRBV5-6,TRBD1,TRBJ1-5,NA,CASSARDSGYSNQPQHF,TGTGCCAGCAGCGCCCGGGACAGTGGGTATAGCAATCAGCCCCAGCATTTT
TRBV18,NA,TRBJ2-5,NA,CASSPPGVQETQYF,TGTGCCAGCTCACCACCTGGCGTACAAGAGACCCAGTACTTC
TRBV19,TRBD1,TRBJ2-7,NA,CASSLTGRYEQYF,TGTGCCAGTAGTCTGACAGGGAGATACGAGCAGTACTTC
TRBV4-1,NA,TRBJ2-1,NA,CASSQGSGVMHNEQFF,TGCGCCAGCAGCCAAGGTTCGGGAGTGATGCACAATGAGCAGTTCTTC
TRBV14,TRBD2,TRBJ2-1,NA,CASSQALAGSNEQFF,TGTGCCAGCAGCCAAGCACTAGCGGGCTCCAATGAGCAGTTCTTC
TRBV19,NA,TRBJ2-7,once,CASSISGGGEQYF,TGTGCCAGTAGTATAAGTGGGGGCGGCGAGCAGTACTTC
TRBV7-2,NA,TRBJ2-1,few,CASSLSGVYNEQFF,TGTGCCAGCAGCTTGAGCGGAGTATACAATGAGCAGTTCTTC
TRBV6-5,TRBD2,TRBJ2-3,few,CASSYPGTSGTQYF,TGTGCCAGCAGTTACCCCGGGACTAGCGGGACGCAGTATTTT
TRBV7-9,TRBD1,TRBJ1-1,NA,CASSWTGTGVSAFF,TGTGCCAGCAGCTGGACCGGGACAGGGGTTTCAGCTTTCTTT
TRBV18,TRBD1,TRBJ2-5,NA,CASSPGTGVETQYF,TGTGCCAGCTCCCCCGGCACAGGGGTAGAGACCCAGTACTTC
TRBV9,TRBD2,TRBJ2-1,NA,CASSLSLAGGGEQFF,TGTGCCAGCAGCCTATCACTAGCGGGAGGGGGTGAGCAGTTCTTC
TRBV7-6,TRBD2,TRBJ2-1,NA,CASSPRPGGTYNEQFF,TGTGCCAGCAGCCCAAGACCCGGGGGGACCTACAATGAGCAGTTCTTC
TRBV5-6,TRBD1,TRBJ2-7,NA,CASSPGTGGRQYF,TGTGCCAGCAGCCCGGGGACAGGGGGTAGGCAGTACTTC
TRBV19,TRBD2,TRBJ2-1,NA,CASSLWSLADSYNEQFF,TGTGCCAGTAGTTTGTGGAGTCTAGCGGATTCCTACAATGAGCAGTTCTTC
TRBV11-3,TRBD2,TRBJ2-1,NA,CASSQSGRGQNGYEQFF,TGTGCCAGCAGCCAAAGCGGGAGAGGTCAAAATGGGTATGAGCAGTTCTTC
TRBV28,NA,TRBJ1-5,once,CASRLHGGGQPQHF,TGTGCCAGCAGATTGCATGGAGGCGGTCAGCCCCAGCATTTT
TRBV9,TRBD1,TRBJ2-7,NA,CASSARTGADEQYF,TGTGCCAGCAGCGCCCGGACAGGGGCGGACGAGCAGTACTTC
TRBV6-1,NA,TRBJ2-1,NA,CASSVTSGLRDNEQFF,TGTGCCAGCAGTGTAACTTCGGGACTGAGAGACAATGAGCAGTTCTTC
TRBV5-1,TRBD1,TRBJ2-7,NA,CASSLEFVAGGLSYEQYF,TGCGCCAGCAGCTTGGAGTTCGTGGCAGGGGGTCTCTCCTACGAGCAGTACTTC
TRBV19,NA,TRBJ2-2,NA,CASSIDPPRRGTGELFF,TGTGCCAGTAGTATAGATCCCCCCCGCCGGGGCACCGGGGAGCTGTTTTTT
TRBV6-5,TRBD1,TRBJ1-2,NA,CASSYSSGQGFNGYTF,TGTGCCAGCAGTTACTCGTCGGGACAGGGGTTCAATGGCTACACCTTC
TRBV5-1,NA,TRBJ1-2,NA,CASSLPHFGGYTF,TGCGCCAGCAGCTTGCCACACTTCGGCGGCTACACCTTC
TRBV19,NA,TRBJ2-7,once,CASSPTGGTYEQYF,TGTGCCAGTAGTCCTACGGGCGGGACCTACGAGCAGTACTTC
TRBV30,NA,TRBJ1-2,NA,CAWVGGEVYGYTF,TGTGCCTGGGTAGGGGGGGAGGTCTATGGCTACACCTTC
TRBV7-6,TRBD2,TRBJ2-1,NA,CASSPRAGASNEQFF,TGTGCCAGCAGCCCGCGGGCGGGAGCGAGCAATGAGCAGTTCTTC
TRBV27,NA,TRBJ1-1,NA,CASSYQRADEAFF,TGTGCCAGCAGTTATCAGAGAGCTGATGAAGCTTTCTTT